These 7 T cell receptor beta chains came from one sample sequenced in a study of cytomegalovirus exposure and HLA in healthy donors. Method: immunoSEQ multiplex PCR; TCRdb's copy keeps in-frame clones and lacks some. The table shows 250,000 to 350,000 clones, with approximately 87% occurring only once. Sample: PBMCs. Receptor source: a woman aged 18-29 years in good health and CMV-seronegative.

V usage is TRBV2 and J usage is TRBJ1-1, with a tentative D call TRBD1 (5 bases). CDR3 length: 12 amino acids. Per the germline V gene, CDR1 is SNHLY and CDR2 is FYNNEI. The V end lost 8 bases, the J end lost 4 bases, and 11 bases lay between the germline ends. Written as DNA, the CDR3 is TGTGCCAGCGGGCAGGGAATCACTGAAGCTTTCTTT. The encoded protein is CASGQGITEAFF.

CDR3 protein: CATSPQGMGEKLFF. As DNA, the CDR3 is TGTGCCACCAGCCCGCAGGGGATGGGTGAAAAACTGTTTTTT. This chain uses TRBV15 with TRBJ1-4; D possibly corresponds to TRBD1 (6 bases). Looked up from germline, CDR1 is LNHNV and CDR2 is YYDKDF (reference sequence). The CDR3 extends over 14 amino acids. Trimming pared 5 bases from V and 7 bases from J, leaving 14 bases between.

V gene TRBV6-6 combines with J gene TRBJ2-3; 7 nucleotides agree with TRBD1. Trimming removed 7 bases from V and 2 bases from J; junction bases left unmatched: 6. This CDR3 contains 14 residues. CDR1 and CDR2 (germline): MNHNY, SVGAGI (reference sequence). CDR3 nucleotide sequence: TGTGCCAGCACCCGGGACAGTAACACAGATACGCAGTATTTT. It codes for CASTRDSNTDTQYF.

This clone was recorded only once. CDR3 nucleotides: TGTGCCAGTAGTTTACAGGGGGCATCGGGAAACACCATATATTTT. Protein: CASSLQGASGNTIYF. This chain joins TRBV19 and TRBJ1-3; 9 bases are a match to TRBD1. Germline V CDR1 and CDR2: LNHDA, SQIVND (reference sequence). This CDR3 region has 15 residues. V lost 5 bases to trimming and J lost 4 bases; unmatched junction nucleotides: 6.

This sequence joins TRBV10-3 and TRBJ1-5; tentatively, D is TRBD1 (5 bases). In germline, CDR1 is ENHRY, CDR2 SYGVKD. V was clipped by 3 bases and J by 5 bases, with 8 bases between them. CDR3 length: 13 residues. CDR3 DNA sequence: TGTGCCATCAGTGAAGGGGTGGATCAGCCCCAGCATTTT. This encodes CAISEGVDQPQHF.

The V gene is TRBV29-1, the J gene TRBJ1-1; the D gene is possibly TRBD1 (6 bases). Trimming left V 6 bases short and J 4 bases short, with 18 bases between. The CDR3 has 14 amino acids. Germline lookup yields CDR1 SQVTM and CDR2 ANQGSEA. The CDR3 nucleotides are TGCAGCGTGGATAGGGGGGGGGATTCCACTGAAGCTTTCTTT. As protein: CSVDRGGDSTEAFF.

The count of this clone is one. The CDR3 here is CASRIGGSPDTQYF. Here the CDR3 DNA reads TGTGCCAGCAGAATAGGGGGCTCCCCAGATACGCAGTATTTT. The chain is built from TRBV6-6 and TRBJ2-3, with 7 bases lining up with TRBD1. CDR1 and CDR2 from the germline V gene are MNHNY and SVGAGI (reference sequence). Trimming at V came to 6 bases and at J to 4 bases, leaving 7 bases not matched to a gene. This CDR3 is 14 amino acids long.